The rows below give T cell receptor beta chains drawn from one sample of a study of CD8 T cells in ankylosing spondylitis. TCRdb processed the 5' RACE reads anew with MiXCR; each CDR3 protein has one entry. Of 250,000 to 400,000 distinct CDR3 sequences in the sample, roughly 12% were seen once. Sequencing input: blood, either unsorted or a sorted T cell fraction (not recorded which). All receptors come from a female donor with ankylosing spondylitis or in good health (not recorded which). CDR3s include the opening cysteine and the closing phenylalanine or tryptophan. Each record gives: D gene, J gene, clone size, CDR3 length, V gene, CDR3 DNA, CDR3 protein. D genes are given only for firm matches. The size field is filled for only some rows; it gives once, few, many or a size class.

D gene: -; J gene: TRBJ2-7; clone size: -; CDR3 length: 14; V gene: TRBV19; CDR3 DNA: TGTGCCAGCCGCCAGAGGAGGGGATTTTGGGAGCAGTACTTC; CDR3 protein: CASRQRRGFWEQYF
D gene: -; J gene: TRBJ2-3; clone size: many; CDR3 length: 15; V gene: TRBV12-5; CDR3 DNA: TGTGCTAGTGGGTTCGGCGGTACTAGCACAGATACGCAGTATTTT; CDR3 protein: CASGFGGTSTDTQYF
D gene: TRBD1; J gene: TRBJ1-4; clone size: many; CDR3 length: 15; V gene: TRBV24-1; CDR3 DNA: TGTGCCACCAGTGCAGGGGGCGAAGGATCGAAAAAACTGTTTTTT; CDR3 protein: CATSAGGEGSKKLFF
D gene: -; J gene: TRBJ1-1; clone size: many; CDR3 length: 15; V gene: TRBV25-1; CDR3 DNA: TGTGCCAGCAGTGACCCCGCCGGAGGGAACACTGAAGCTTTCTTT; CDR3 protein: CASSDPAGGNTEAFF
D gene: TRBD2; J gene: TRBJ2-1; clone size: -; CDR3 length: 19; V gene: TRBV6-2/TRBV6-3; CDR3 DNA: TGTGCCAGCAGTTTAGCTAGGACTAGCGGTTTAAGCTCCTACAATGAGCAGTTCTTC; CDR3 protein: CASSLARTSGLSSYNEQFF
D gene: TRBD1; J gene: TRBJ2-2; clone size: many; CDR3 length: 15; V gene: TRBV4-3; CDR3 DNA: TGCGCCAGCAGCCAAGGGACAGGGGTTAGCGGGGAGCTGTTTTTT; CDR3 protein: CASSQGTGVSGELFF
D gene: -; J gene: TRBJ1-1; clone size: many; CDR3 length: 12; V gene: TRBV20-1; CDR3 DNA: TGCAGTGCTACCGCAGGGGTAAGAGTAGCTTTCTTT; CDR3 protein: CSATAGVRVAFF
D gene: TRBD2; J gene: TRBJ2-7; clone size: -; CDR3 length: 16; V gene: TRBV7-9; CDR3 DNA: TGTGCCAGCAGCTTTGGACTAGCGGGAATACCCTACGAGCAGTACTTC; CDR3 protein: CASSFGLAGIPYEQYF
D gene: -; J gene: TRBJ2-7; clone size: -; CDR3 length: 13; V gene: TRBV20-1; CDR3 DNA: TGCAGTGCTAGAGAGGGTCGCGAATCCGAGCAGTACTTC; CDR3 protein: CSAREGRESEQYF
D gene: TRBD1; J gene: TRBJ1-2; clone size: many; CDR3 length: 16; V gene: TRBV20-1; CDR3 DNA: TGCAGTGCTAGAGACCCCTTTGAGGGGGCCTACTATGGCTACACCTTC; CDR3 protein: CSARDPFEGAYYGYTF
D gene: -; J gene: TRBJ2-3; clone size: many; CDR3 length: 14; V gene: TRBV5-1; CDR3 DNA: TGCGCCAGCAGCTTGATGGACAACACAGATACGCAGTATTTT; CDR3 protein: CASSLMDNTDTQYF
D gene: -; J gene: TRBJ2-2; clone size: -; CDR3 length: 16; V gene: TRBV27; CDR3 DNA: TGTGCCAGCAGTTTATCGCGGCTAGCTGATGCCGGGGAGCTGTTTTTT; CDR3 protein: CASSLSRLADAGELFF
D gene: -; J gene: TRBJ2-1; clone size: many; CDR3 length: 10; V gene: TRBV10-3; CDR3 DNA: TGTGCCATCCCGGTCCCTGAGCAGTTCTTC; CDR3 protein: CAIPVPEQFF
D gene: -; J gene: TRBJ2-7; clone size: many; CDR3 length: 12; V gene: TRBV20-1; CDR3 DNA: TGCAGTGTCGCGTTCGGGAGCGACGAGCAGTACTTC; CDR3 protein: CSVAFGSDEQYF
D gene: TRBD2; J gene: TRBJ2-7; clone size: many; CDR3 length: 16; V gene: TRBV20-1; CDR3 DNA: TGCAGTGCCCAAAAAACCAAGACTAGCGGGAGTTACGAGCAGTACTTC; CDR3 protein: CSAQKTKTSGSYEQYF
D gene: TRBD2; J gene: TRBJ2-1; clone size: -; CDR3 length: 15; V gene: TRBV20-1; CDR3 DNA: TGCAGTGCTAGGAGCGGGCGGGAGGGGAACAATGAGCAGTTCTTC; CDR3 protein: CSARSGREGNNEQFF
D gene: -; J gene: TRBJ2-7; clone size: -; CDR3 length: 16; V gene: TRBV3-1; CDR3 DNA: TGTGCCAGCATGGGTAGGGCCGAGTCAGATCTCTACGAGCAGTACTTC; CDR3 protein: CASMGRAESDLYEQYF
D gene: -; J gene: TRBJ1-4; clone size: -; CDR3 length: 14; V gene: TRBV19; CDR3 DNA: TGTGCCAGTAGTATGGCGAGCTTTAATGAAAAACTGTTTTTT; CDR3 protein: CASSMASFNEKLFF
D gene: TRBD1; J gene: TRBJ1-2; clone size: many; CDR3 length: 16; V gene: TRBV27; CDR3 DNA: TGTGCCAGCAGTTTATTACAGGACAGGGGGCGAAATGGCTACACCTTC; CDR3 protein: CASSLLQDRGRNGYTF
D gene: TRBD1; J gene: TRBJ1-6; clone size: many; CDR3 length: 14; V gene: TRBV20-1; CDR3 DNA: TGCAGTGCTAGGGACAGGAGCTATAATTCACCCCTCCACTTT; CDR3 protein: CSARDRSYNSPLHF
D gene: -; J gene: TRBJ2-1; clone size: few; CDR3 length: 18; V gene: TRBV19; CDR3 DNA: TGTGCCAGTTCTTACGATCGCAGCCCTAGGAGCTCCTACAATGAGCAGTTCTTC; CDR3 protein: CASSYDRSPRSSYNEQFF
D gene: -; J gene: TRBJ2-5; clone size: few; CDR3 length: 15; V gene: TRBV10-3; CDR3 DNA: TGTGCCATCAGTGCGGGCAGGGGGGGGCAAGAGACCCAGTACTTC; CDR3 protein: CAISAGRGGQETQYF
D gene: -; J gene: TRBJ2-3; clone size: many; CDR3 length: 16; V gene: TRBV11-2; CDR3 DNA: TGTGCCAGCACCCATTCCCCGGCAGTAACCGCAGATACGCAGTATTTT; CDR3 protein: CASTHSPAVTADTQYF
D gene: TRBD2; J gene: TRBJ2-1; clone size: few; CDR3 length: 13; V gene: TRBV20-1; CDR3 DNA: TGCAGTGCTAGCGGGGGGGCCTACAATGAGCAGTTCTTC; CDR3 protein: CSASGGAYNEQFF
D gene: -; J gene: TRBJ2-2; clone size: few; CDR3 length: 16; V gene: TRBV7-2; CDR3 DNA: TGTGCCAGCAGCATAGCAATCCCCGGAAAAACCGGGGAGCTGTTTTTT; CDR3 protein: CASSIAIPGKTGELFF
D gene: -; J gene: TRBJ1-2; clone size: few; CDR3 length: 15; V gene: TRBV7-2; CDR3 DNA: TGTGCCAGCAGCTCTCGATCGGACGTCCAGCGGGGCTACACCTTC; CDR3 protein: CASSSRSDVQRGYTF
D gene: -; J gene: TRBJ2-1; clone size: many; CDR3 length: 14; V gene: TRBV5-1; CDR3 DNA: TGCGCCAGTCAACTGTCTCACAGGGCCAATGAGCAGTTCTTC; CDR3 protein: CASQLSHRANEQFF
D gene: -; J gene: TRBJ1-6; clone size: few; CDR3 length: 13; V gene: TRBV18; CDR3 DNA: TGTGCCAGCTCACAGTCGGAGGGTTCACCCCTCCACTTT; CDR3 protein: CASSQSEGSPLHF
D gene: TRBD1; J gene: TRBJ2-5; clone size: -; CDR3 length: 14; V gene: TRBV28; CDR3 DNA: TGTGCCAGCAGTTTGCGACAGGGGGAAGAGACCCAGTACTTC; CDR3 protein: CASSLRQGEETQYF
D gene: TRBD2; J gene: TRBJ2-2; clone size: -; CDR3 length: 17; V gene: TRBV5-1; CDR3 DNA: TGCGCCAGCAGCTTGGCCCCTAGCGGGGCGGGCTCCGGGGAGCTGTTTTTT; CDR3 protein: CASSLAPSGAGSGELFF
D gene: -; J gene: TRBJ2-4; clone size: -; CDR3 length: 14; V gene: TRBV11-2; CDR3 DNA: TGTGCCAGCAGCTTAGCAGGAGCCAAAAACATTCAGTACTTC; CDR3 protein: CASSLAGAKNIQYF
D gene: -; J gene: TRBJ2-7; clone size: few; CDR3 length: 14; V gene: TRBV20-1; CDR3 DNA: TGCAGTGCTAGAGATTTCCGACAGGACTACGAGCAGTACTTC; CDR3 protein: CSARDFRQDYEQYF
D gene: -; J gene: TRBJ1-3; clone size: few; CDR3 length: 15; V gene: TRBV5-1; CDR3 DNA: TGCGCCAGCAGCATCGGACGGGCCTCTGGAAACACCATATATTTT; CDR3 protein: CASSIGRASGNTIYF
D gene: -; J gene: TRBJ2-3; clone size: many; CDR3 length: 15; V gene: TRBV10-3; CDR3 DNA: TGTGCCATCAGTGGCTTACGGGGATTTGGAGATACGCAGTATTTT; CDR3 protein: CAISGLRGFGDTQYF
D gene: -; J gene: TRBJ1-3; clone size: many; CDR3 length: 18; V gene: TRBV7-6; CDR3 DNA: TGTGCCAGCAGCTTATATCGCCTACAGACTGTCTCTGGAAACACCATATATTTT; CDR3 protein: CASSLYRLQTVSGNTIYF
D gene: -; J gene: TRBJ2-3; clone size: many; CDR3 length: 15; V gene: TRBV7-9; CDR3 DNA: TGTGCCAGCAGCTTAAGGATGGGCGGACCAGATACGCAGTATTTT; CDR3 protein: CASSLRMGGPDTQYF
D gene: TRBD1; J gene: TRBJ2-5; clone size: many; CDR3 length: 15; V gene: TRBV5-1; CDR3 DNA: TGCGCCAGCAGCGTGGATGGGACAGTTCAAGAGACCCAGTACTTC; CDR3 protein: CASSVDGTVQETQYF
D gene: TRBD2; J gene: TRBJ2-7; clone size: many; CDR3 length: 14; V gene: TRBV20-1; CDR3 DNA: TGCAGTGCCCCGAGGGCTAGCGGGAGTTACGAGCAGTACTTC; CDR3 protein: CSAPRASGSYEQYF
D gene: TRBD1; J gene: TRBJ1-5; clone size: many; CDR3 length: 16; V gene: TRBV4-2; CDR3 DNA: TGTGCCAGCAGCCAAATCGACAGGGCTTCCAATCAGCCCCAGCATTTT; CDR3 protein: CASSQIDRASNQPQHF
D gene: TRBD1; J gene: TRBJ2-3; clone size: many; CDR3 length: 15; V gene: TRBV10-2; CDR3 DNA: TGCGCCAGCAGTGTAGTGGTAGGGGGCGAAGATACGCAGTATTTT; CDR3 protein: CASSVVVGGEDTQYF
D gene: -; J gene: TRBJ1-4; clone size: few; CDR3 length: 14; V gene: TRBV12-3/TRBV12-4; CDR3 DNA: TGTGCCAGCGCCGCCGCGGGGCTAAGAGAAAAACTGTTTTTT; CDR3 protein: CASAAAGLREKLFF
D gene: -; J gene: TRBJ1-2; clone size: many; CDR3 length: 13; V gene: TRBV5-1; CDR3 DNA: TGCGCCAGCAGCGAAACAGGCGACTATGGCTACACCTTC; CDR3 protein: CASSETGDYGYTF
D gene: -; J gene: TRBJ1-2; clone size: -; CDR3 length: 13; V gene: TRBV29-1; CDR3 DNA: TGCAGTCCCCCCGGGACCCAGGGCTATGGCTACACCTTC; CDR3 protein: CSPPGTQGYGYTF
D gene: -; J gene: TRBJ2-1; clone size: many; CDR3 length: 13; V gene: TRBV24-1; CDR3 DNA: TGTGCCACCAGTGGCCTCGGAGACAATGAGCAGTTCTTC; CDR3 protein: CATSGLGDNEQFF
D gene: -; J gene: TRBJ2-1; clone size: -; CDR3 length: 13; V gene: TRBV20-1; CDR3 DNA: TGCAGTGCTAGAGAGAGGGGGGGCAATGAGCAGTTCTTC; CDR3 protein: CSARERGGNEQFF